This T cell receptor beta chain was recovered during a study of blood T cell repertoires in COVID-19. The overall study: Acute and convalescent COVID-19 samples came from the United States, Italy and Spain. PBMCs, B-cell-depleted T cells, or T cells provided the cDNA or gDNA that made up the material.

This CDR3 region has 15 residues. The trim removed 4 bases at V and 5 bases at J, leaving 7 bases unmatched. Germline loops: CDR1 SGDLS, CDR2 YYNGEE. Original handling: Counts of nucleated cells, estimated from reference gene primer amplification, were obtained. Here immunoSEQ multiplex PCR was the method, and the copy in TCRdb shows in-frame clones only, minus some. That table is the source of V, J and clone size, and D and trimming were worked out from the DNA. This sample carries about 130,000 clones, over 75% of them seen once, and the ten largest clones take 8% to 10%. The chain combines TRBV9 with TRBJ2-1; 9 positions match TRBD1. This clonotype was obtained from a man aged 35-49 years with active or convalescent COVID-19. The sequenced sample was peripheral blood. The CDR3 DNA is TGTGCCAGCAGCCGAACAGGGGGCTTCGACAATGAGCAGTTCTTC. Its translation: CASSRTGGFDNEQFF.